This is a list of T cell receptor beta chains from one sample in a study of Ad26.COV2.S vaccination and SARS-CoV-2 variants. This table comes from immunoSEQ multiplex PCR, and its TCRdb copy is limited to in-frame clones, with some not included. Here the sample spans about 280,000 clones, approximately 87% being singletons. The material sequenced was peripheral blood, taken in a trial of Ad26.COV2.S vaccine versus placebo. The receptors derive from a person aged 18 to 59 who received the Ad26.COV2.S COVID-19 vaccine or a placebo. The CDR3 runs from the conserved cysteine through the conserved F or W. D genes are given only for firm matches. For some rows the clone size is stated as once, few or many, or as a class when expanded; others skip it.

d_call | j_call | clone_size | v_call | cdr3_nt | cdr3_aa
TRBD1 | TRBJ2-6 | - | TRBV2 | TGTGCCAGCGGACAGGGGACTTCTGGGGCCAACGTCCTGACTTTC | CASGQGTSGANVLTF
- | TRBJ1-1 | - | TRBV29-1 | TGCAGCGTGACACGGGCGGGGACTGAAGCTTTCTTT | CSVTRAGTEAFF
- | TRBJ2-7 | - | TRBV11-2 | TGTGCCAGCAGCTTAGGTCGGATCTACGAGCAGTACTTC | CASSLGRIYEQYF
TRBD1 | TRBJ1-4 | - | TRBV6-2/TRBV6-3 | TGTGCCAGCAGTTACTCGAAGCCCACCAGGGGGCGAACGGACGAAAAACTGTTTTTT | CASSYSKPTRGRTDEKLFF
- | TRBJ1-2 | once | TRBV27 | TGTGCCAGCAGTTTATCACGCACAGGGAACTATGGCTACACCTTC | CASSLSRTGNYGYTF
- | TRBJ1-1 | - | TRBV3-1/TRBV3-2 | TGTGCCAGCAGCCAAGATGAATGGCGGGGATTAGACACTGAAGCTTTCTTT | CASSQDEWRGLDTEAFF
- | TRBJ2-3 | - | TRBV5-1 | TGCGCCAGCAGCTTGGTGGGGCTGATCACAGATACGCAGTATTTT | CASSLVGLITDTQYF
TRBD1 | TRBJ2-3 | once | TRBV6-4 | TGTGCCAGCAGCTTAACAGGGGTGCGCACAGATACGCAGTATTTT | CASSLTGVRTDTQYF
- | TRBJ2-6 | few | TRBV27 | TGTGCCAGCAGTTTATTCCCTCCGGGCCAAAGGGCGGGGGGGGCCAACGTCCTGACTTTC | CASSLFPPGQRAGGANVLTF
- | TRBJ1-1 | - | TRBV19 | TGTGCCAGTTTACCGGGATCCCTGAACACTGAAGCTTTCTTT | CASLPGSLNTEAFF
- | TRBJ1-6 | - | TRBV6-4 | TGTGCCAGCAGTCTTGAAGCGGGGACACTGGATTCACCCCTCCACTTT | CASSLEAGTLDSPLHF
- | TRBJ2-7 | - | TRBV5-6 | TGTGCCAGCAGCTTGGGAGTCCACGAGCAGTACTTC | CASSLGVHEQYF
- | TRBJ2-2 | - | TRBV5-1 | TGCGCCAGCAGCTTGGGAAGCCAGGGGATGACCGGGGAGCTGTTTTTT | CASSLGSQGMTGELFF
- | TRBJ1-5 | - | TRBV30 | TGTGCCTGGAGCCCCTCCGGGAAACTACAAAATCAGCCCCAGCATTTT | CAWSPSGKLQNQPQHF
TRBD2 | TRBJ2-5 | - | TRBV29-1 | TGCAGCGTCGACACTAGCGGGAGCGCTAAAGACTACCAAGAGACCCAGTACTTC | CSVDTSGSAKDYQETQYF
TRBD2 | TRBJ2-3 | - | TRBV27 | TGTGCCAGCAGTTTATACGGACTAGAGCAGGATACGCAGTATTTT | CASSLYGLEQDTQYF
TRBD2 | TRBJ2-3 | - | TRBV29-1 | TGCAGCGTTATCCCTACTAGCGGGGGAAGCACAGATACGCAGTATTTT | CSVIPTSGGSTDTQYF
- | TRBJ1-1 | - | TRBV3-1/TRBV3-2 | TGTGCCAGCAGCCAAGACACGACGACGCGAAATGAAGCTTTCTTT | CASSQDTTTRNEAFF
TRBD2 | TRBJ2-5 | - | TRBV3-1/TRBV3-2 | TGTGCCAGCAGCCACGCGGGGCGGGAGGGCTACGAGACCCAGTACTTC | CASSHAGREGYETQYF
- | TRBJ1-6 | few | TRBV2 | TGTGCCAGCAGTGAATACGGGGGTCGAGCACCCCTCCACTTT | CASSEYGGRAPLHF
- | TRBJ2-2 | - | TRBV11-1 | TGTGCCAGCAGCTTCGAGTCGGGTAACGGGGAGCTGTTTTTT | CASSFESGNGELFF
TRBD1 | TRBJ1-1 | - | TRBV5-1 | TGCGCCAGCAGCTTGGTCGGGGGACAGGTCAACACTGAAGCTTTCTTT | CASSLVGGQVNTEAFF
- | TRBJ1-2 | - | TRBV21-1 | TGTGCCAGCAGCAAGGGGAGGGGGGTTTATGGCTACACCTTC | CASSKGRGVYGYTF
TRBD1 | TRBJ1-1 | - | TRBV6-5 | TGTGCCAGCAGGACCGGGACAGGGGGGACTGAAGCTTTCTTT | CASRTGTGGTEAFF
TRBD2 | TRBJ2-7 | once | TRBV27 | TGTGCCAGCAGTTTATCCGCTAGCGGGAGAACCTACGAGCAGTACTTC | CASSLSASGRTYEQYF
- | TRBJ2-7 | - | TRBV5-1 | TGCGCCAGCAGCTTGGACGGGCCAGGGGAGCAGTACTTC | CASSLDGPGEQYF
- | TRBJ1-1 | - | TRBV7-2 | TGTGCCAGCAGCCTCCAGTTCACTGAAGCTTTCTTT | CASSLQFTEAFF
- | TRBJ2-4 | once | TRBV27 | TGTGCCAGCAGTTCGTCCGGGCTTTTCTCTGGGCGGGCCAAAAACATTCAGTACTTC | CASSSSGLFSGRAKNIQYF
- | TRBJ2-2 | - | TRBV7-3 | TGTGCCAGCAGCCTACAGCAGACCGGGGAGCTGTTTTTT | CASSLQQTGELFF
TRBD1 | TRBJ2-7 | - | TRBV6-5 | TGTGCCAGCAGTTATGCCGGGACAGGGGTGTGGGAGCAGTACTTC | CASSYAGTGVWEQYF
- | TRBJ2-1 | - | TRBV7-9 | TGTGCCAGCAGCTTAGCATCCCCCTACAATGAGCAGTTCTTC | CASSLASPYNEQFF
- | TRBJ1-5 | - | TRBV28 | TGTGCCAGCAGTTCCGATGGCCAGGGGATTCCCCAGCATTTT | CASSSDGQGIPQHF